What follows describes a single T cell receptor (beta chain). The antigen is not known. A read error may explain this, as a much larger clone is one base away. The data stem from a study of T cell repertoires in cytomegalovirus infection. About the research overall: The authors relied on CMV epitopes, both recently identified HLA-C-restricted and well-studied HLA-B-restricted. Matching HLA type, along with CMV infection, was indicated by public TCR beta signatures.

Whole-study results and caveats: Using cumulative public TCR beta family frequency, the authors identified those who carried CMV together with the relevant HLA. The response measured ex vivo was dominated by TCR beta clonotypes (HLA-C-restricted and CMV-specific).

TCRdb recomputed calls from the reads with MiXCR, one row per CDR3 protein. The sample shows about 920,000 distinct CDR3 sequences, more than 25% of them seen only once. Germline V gene sequence: CDR1 SGHVS, CDR2 FQNEAQ. V was shortened by 3 bases and J by 4 bases, with 23 bases between the two germline ends. The CDR3 has 18 residues. Sample: cultured CD8+ T cells from PBMCs, taken from culture after CMV antigen stimulation. The chain joins TRBV7-8 to TRBJ2-3; weak D call: TRBD1 (5 bases). The source is a human donor in good health (CMV status not recorded). Some clones in this sample may be carry-over from other donors' samples. CDR3: CASSFDREVYMFADTQYF. Written as DNA, the CDR3 is TGTGCCAGCAGCTTCGACAGAGAGGTATACATGTTCGCAGATACGCAGTATTTT.